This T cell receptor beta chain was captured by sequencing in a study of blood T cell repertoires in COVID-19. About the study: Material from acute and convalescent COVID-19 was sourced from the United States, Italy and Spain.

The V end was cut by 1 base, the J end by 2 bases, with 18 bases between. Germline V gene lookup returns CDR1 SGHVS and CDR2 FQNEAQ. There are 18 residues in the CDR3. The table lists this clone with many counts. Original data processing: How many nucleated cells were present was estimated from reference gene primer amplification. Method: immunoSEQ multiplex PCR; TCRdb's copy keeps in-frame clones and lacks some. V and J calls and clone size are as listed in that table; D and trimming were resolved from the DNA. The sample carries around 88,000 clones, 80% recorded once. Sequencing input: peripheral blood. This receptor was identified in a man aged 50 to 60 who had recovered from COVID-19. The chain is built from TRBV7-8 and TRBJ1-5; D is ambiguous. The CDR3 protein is CASSLGGRGLVGNQPQHF. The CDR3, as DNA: TGTGCCAGCAGCTTAGGGGGTCGGGGTTTGGTGGGCAATCAGCCCCAGCATTTT.